The present T cell receptor (beta chain) was sequenced within a study of T cells in narcolepsy. For the study at large: Donors had narcolepsy type 1 or type 2, or were healthy controls. General study findings and limits: Same-patient CSF and blood CD4+ T cell clonotypes included HCRT-specific and TRIB2-specific autoreactive ones.

Concerning this clone itself: The target antigen is unknown.

This CDR3 contains 19 residues. The V gene end was trimmed by 6 bases and the J gene end by 4 bases; junction bases not matched to a gene: 24. CDR1 and CDR2 (germline): MNHEY, SMNVEV (reference sequence). The table came from immunoSEQ multiplex PCR; TCRdb's copy has only in-frame clones and leaves some out. In the table there are around 32,000 clones, around 83% of which are singletons. The sequence came from a human donor with narcolepsy. Specimen: CD45RA- memory CD4+ T cells from PBMCs. The chain links TRBV27 to TRBJ2-7; 7 nucleotides agree with TRBD2. CDR3 DNA sequence: TGTGCCAGCAGCCTCCGAGCGGGACGATCCAGCCTAGGGAGTTACGAGCAGTACTTC. It yields the protein CASSLRAGRSSLGSYEQYF.